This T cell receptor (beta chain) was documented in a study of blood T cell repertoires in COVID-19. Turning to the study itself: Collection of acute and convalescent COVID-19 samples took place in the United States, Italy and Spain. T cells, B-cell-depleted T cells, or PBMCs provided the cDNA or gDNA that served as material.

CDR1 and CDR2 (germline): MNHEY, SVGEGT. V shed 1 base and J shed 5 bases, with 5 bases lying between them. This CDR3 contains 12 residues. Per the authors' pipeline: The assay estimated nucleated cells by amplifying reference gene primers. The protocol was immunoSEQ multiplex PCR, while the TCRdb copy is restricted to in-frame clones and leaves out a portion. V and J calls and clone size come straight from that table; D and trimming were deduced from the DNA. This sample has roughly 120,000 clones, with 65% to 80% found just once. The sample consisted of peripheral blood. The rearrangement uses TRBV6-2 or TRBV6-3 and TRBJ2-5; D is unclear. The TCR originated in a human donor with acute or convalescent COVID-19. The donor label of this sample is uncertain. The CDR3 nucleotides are TGTGCCAGCAGTTACTTCGGGGAGACCCAGTACTTC. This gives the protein CASSYFGETQYF.